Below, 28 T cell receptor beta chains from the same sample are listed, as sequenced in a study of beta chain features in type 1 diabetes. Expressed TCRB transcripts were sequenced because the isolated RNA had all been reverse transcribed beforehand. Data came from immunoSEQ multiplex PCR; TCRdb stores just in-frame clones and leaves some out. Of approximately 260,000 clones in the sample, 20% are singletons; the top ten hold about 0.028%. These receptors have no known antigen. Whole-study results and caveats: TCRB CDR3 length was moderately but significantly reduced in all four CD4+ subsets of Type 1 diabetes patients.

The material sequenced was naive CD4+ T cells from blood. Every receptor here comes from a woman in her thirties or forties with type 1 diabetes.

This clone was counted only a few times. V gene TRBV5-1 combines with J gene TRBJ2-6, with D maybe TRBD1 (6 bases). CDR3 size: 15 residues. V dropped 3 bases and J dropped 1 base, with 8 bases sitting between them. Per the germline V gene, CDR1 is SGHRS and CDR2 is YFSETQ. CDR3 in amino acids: CASSSTGSGANVLTF. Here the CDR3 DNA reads TGCGCCAGCAGCTCTACAGGGTCTGGGGCCAACGTCCTGACTTTC.

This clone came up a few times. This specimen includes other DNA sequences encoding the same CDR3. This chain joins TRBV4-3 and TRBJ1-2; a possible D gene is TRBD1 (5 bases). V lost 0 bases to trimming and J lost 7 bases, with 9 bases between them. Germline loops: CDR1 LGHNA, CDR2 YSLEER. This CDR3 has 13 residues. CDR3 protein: CASSQDRRGGYTF. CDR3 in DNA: TGCGCCAGCAGCCAAGATAGGAGGGGTGGCTACACCTTC.

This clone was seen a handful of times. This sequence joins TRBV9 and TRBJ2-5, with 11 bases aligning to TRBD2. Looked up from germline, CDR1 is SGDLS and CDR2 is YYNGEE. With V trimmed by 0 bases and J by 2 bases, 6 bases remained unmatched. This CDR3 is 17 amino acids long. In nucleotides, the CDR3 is TGTGCCAGCAGCGTAGGTTCAACTAGCGGGAGACAAGAGACCCAGTACTTC. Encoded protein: CASSVGSTSGRQETQYF.

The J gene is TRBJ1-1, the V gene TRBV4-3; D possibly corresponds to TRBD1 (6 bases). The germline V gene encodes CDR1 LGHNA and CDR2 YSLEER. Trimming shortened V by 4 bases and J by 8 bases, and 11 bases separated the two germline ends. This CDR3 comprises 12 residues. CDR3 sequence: CASSLLQGEAFF. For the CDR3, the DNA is TGCGCCAGCAGCCTTCTCCAGGGGGAAGCTTTCTTT.

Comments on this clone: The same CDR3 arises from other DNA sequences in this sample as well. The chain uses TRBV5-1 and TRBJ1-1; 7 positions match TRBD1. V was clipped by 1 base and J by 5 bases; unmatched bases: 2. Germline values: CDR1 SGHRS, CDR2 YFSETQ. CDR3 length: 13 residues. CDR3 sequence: CASSLTGETEAFF. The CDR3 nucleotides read TGCGCCAGCAGCTTGACAGGGGAAACTGAAGCTTTCTTT.

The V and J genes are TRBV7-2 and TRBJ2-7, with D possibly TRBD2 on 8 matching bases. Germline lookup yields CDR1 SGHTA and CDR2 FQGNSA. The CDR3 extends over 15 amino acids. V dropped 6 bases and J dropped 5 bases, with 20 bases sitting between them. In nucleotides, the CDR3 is TGTGCCAGCAGTCCTCTCTCGGGAGGGGGCAACGAGCAGTACTTC. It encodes CASSPLSGGGNEQYF.

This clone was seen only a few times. The CDR3 sequence is CSVGEHANTEAFF. CDR3 in DNA: TGCAGCGTTGGTGAACACGCGAACACTGAAGCTTTCTTT. The chain carries TRBV29-1 and TRBJ1-1; the D is unclear. Deletions cut 4 bases from V and 1 base from J, with 10 bases between. CDR1 is SQVTM, CDR2 ANQGSEA, per germline. The CDR3 runs to 13 residues.

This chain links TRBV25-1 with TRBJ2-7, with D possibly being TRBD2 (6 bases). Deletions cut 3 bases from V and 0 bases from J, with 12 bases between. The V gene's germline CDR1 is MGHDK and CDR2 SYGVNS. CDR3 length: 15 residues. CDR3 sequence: CASSDPGGISYEQYF. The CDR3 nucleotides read TGTGCCAGCAGTGACCCTGGGGGGATCTCCTACGAGCAGTACTTC.

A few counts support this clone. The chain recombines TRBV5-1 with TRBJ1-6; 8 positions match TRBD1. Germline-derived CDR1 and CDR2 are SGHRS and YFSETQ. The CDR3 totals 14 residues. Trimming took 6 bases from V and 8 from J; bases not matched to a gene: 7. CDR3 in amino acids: CASTRTGKDSPLHF. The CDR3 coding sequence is TGCGCCAGCACCCGGACAGGGAAGGATTCACCCCTCCACTTT.

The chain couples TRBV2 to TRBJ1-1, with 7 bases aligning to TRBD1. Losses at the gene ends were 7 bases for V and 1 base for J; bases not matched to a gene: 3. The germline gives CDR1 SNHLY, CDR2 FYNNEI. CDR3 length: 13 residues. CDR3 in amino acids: CASTQGWNTEAFF. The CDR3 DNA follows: TGTGCCAGCACACAGGGGTGGAACACTGAAGCTTTCTTT.

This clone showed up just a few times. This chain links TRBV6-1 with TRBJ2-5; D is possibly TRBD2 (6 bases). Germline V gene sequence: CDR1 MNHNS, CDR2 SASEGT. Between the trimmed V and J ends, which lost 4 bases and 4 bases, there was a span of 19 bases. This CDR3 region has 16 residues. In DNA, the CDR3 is TGTGCCAGCAGTGTTAACCGGGACTCCGGGGGAGAGACCCAGTACTTC. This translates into CASSVNRDSGGETQYF.

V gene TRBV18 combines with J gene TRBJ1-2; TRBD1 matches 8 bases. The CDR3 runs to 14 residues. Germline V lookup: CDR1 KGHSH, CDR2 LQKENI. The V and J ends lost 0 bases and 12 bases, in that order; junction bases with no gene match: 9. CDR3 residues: CASSPPKDRAIHTF. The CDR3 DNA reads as TGTGCCAGCTCACCACCGAAGGACAGGGCTATACACACCTTC. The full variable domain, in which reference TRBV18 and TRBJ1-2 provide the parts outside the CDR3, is NAGVMQNPRHLVRRRGQEARLRCSPMKGHSHVYWYRQLPEEGLKFMVYLQKENIIDESGMPKERFSAEFPKEGPSILRIQQVVRGDSAAYFCASSPPKDRAIHTFGSGTRLTVV.

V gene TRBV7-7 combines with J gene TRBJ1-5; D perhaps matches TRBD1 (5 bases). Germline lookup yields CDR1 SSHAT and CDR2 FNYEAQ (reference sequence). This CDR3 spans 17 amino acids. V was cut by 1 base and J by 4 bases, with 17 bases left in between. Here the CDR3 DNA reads TGTGCCAGCAGCTTAGGCGGGGGACCTTTTGGTAATCAGCCCCAGCATTTT. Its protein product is CASSLGGGPFGNQPQHF.

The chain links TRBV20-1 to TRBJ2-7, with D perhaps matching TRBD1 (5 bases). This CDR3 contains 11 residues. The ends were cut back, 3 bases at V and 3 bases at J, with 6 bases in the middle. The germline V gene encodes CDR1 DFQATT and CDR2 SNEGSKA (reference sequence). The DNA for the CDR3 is TGCAGTGCTAGGGACAACTACGAGCAGTACTTC. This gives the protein CSARDNYEQYF.

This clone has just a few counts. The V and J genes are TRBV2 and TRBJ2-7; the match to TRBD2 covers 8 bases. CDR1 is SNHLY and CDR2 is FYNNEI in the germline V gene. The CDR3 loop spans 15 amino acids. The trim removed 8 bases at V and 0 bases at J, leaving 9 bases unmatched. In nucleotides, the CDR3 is TGTGCCAGCCGTAGGAATAGCGGGGACTCCTACGAGCAGTACTTC. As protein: CASRRNSGDSYEQYF.

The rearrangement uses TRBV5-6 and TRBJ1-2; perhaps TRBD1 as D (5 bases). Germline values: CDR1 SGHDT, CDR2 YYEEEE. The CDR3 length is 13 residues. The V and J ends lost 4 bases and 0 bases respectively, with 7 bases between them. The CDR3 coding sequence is TGTGCCAGCAGCCTGACAGCTAACTATGGCTACACCTTC. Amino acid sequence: CASSLTANYGYTF.

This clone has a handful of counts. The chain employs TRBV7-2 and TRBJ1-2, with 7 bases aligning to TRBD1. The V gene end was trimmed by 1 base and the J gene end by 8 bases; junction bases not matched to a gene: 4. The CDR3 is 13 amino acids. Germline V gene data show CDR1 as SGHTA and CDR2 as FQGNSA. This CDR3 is CASSLVGDSGYTF. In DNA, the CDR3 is TGTGCCAGCAGCTTAGTAGGGGACAGCGGCTACACCTTC.

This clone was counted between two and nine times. The CDR3 loop is CASSETGNQPQHF. The CDR3 nucleotides are TGTGCCAGCAGCGAAACAGGAAATCAGCCCCAGCATTTT. The chain is built from TRBV25-1 and TRBJ1-5, with a weak D call TRBD1 (5 bases). The CDR3 totals 13 residues. V was shortened by 6 bases and J by 4 bases, with 10 bases between the two germline ends. Looked up from germline, CDR1 is MGHDK and CDR2 is SYGVNS.

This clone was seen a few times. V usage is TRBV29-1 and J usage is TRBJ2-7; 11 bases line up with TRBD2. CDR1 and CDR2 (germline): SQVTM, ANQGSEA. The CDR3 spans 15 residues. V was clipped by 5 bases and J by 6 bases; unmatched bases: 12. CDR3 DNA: TGCAGCGTTCTCTCGGTAATAGCGGGGGGGCTCGAGCAGTACTTC. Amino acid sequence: CSVLSVIAGGLEQYF.

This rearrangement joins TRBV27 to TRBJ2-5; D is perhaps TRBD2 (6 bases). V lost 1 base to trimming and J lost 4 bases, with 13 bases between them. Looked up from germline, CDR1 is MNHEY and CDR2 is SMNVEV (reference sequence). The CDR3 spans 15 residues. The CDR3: CASSLFEGRRETQYF. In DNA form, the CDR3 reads TGTGCCAGCAGTTTATTTGAGGGGAGGAGAGAGACCCAGTACTTC.

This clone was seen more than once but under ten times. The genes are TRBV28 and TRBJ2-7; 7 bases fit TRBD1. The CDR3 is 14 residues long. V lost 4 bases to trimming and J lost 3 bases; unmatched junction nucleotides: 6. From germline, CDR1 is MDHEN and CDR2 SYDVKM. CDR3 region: CASSWTGQSYEQYF. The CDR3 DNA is TGTGCCAGCAGTTGGACGGGACAGAGCTACGAGCAGTACTTC.

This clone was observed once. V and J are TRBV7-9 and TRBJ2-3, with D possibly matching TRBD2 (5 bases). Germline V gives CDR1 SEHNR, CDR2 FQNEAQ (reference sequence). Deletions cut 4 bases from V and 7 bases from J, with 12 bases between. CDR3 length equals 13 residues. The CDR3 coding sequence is TGTGCCAGCAGCTCAGGAGGTGTAAATACGCAGTATTTT. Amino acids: CASSSGGVNTQYF.

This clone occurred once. The CDR3 protein is CASSTNRGDTEAFF. CDR3 DNA sequence: TGTGCCAGCAGTACGAACAGGGGAGACACTGAAGCTTTCTTT. The chain recombines TRBV28 with TRBJ1-1; 7 nucleotides match TRBD1. Per germline, CDR1 MDHEN and CDR2 SYDVKM. This CDR3 is 14 amino acids long. Trimming at V came to 5 bases and at J to 3 bases, leaving 6 bases not matched to a gene.

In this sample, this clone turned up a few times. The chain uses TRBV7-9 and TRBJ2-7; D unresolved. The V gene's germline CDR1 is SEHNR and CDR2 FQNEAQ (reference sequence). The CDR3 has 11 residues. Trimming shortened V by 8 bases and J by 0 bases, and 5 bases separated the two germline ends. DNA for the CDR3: TGTGCCAGCGAGGACTCCTACGAGCAGTACTTC. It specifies CASEDSYEQYF.

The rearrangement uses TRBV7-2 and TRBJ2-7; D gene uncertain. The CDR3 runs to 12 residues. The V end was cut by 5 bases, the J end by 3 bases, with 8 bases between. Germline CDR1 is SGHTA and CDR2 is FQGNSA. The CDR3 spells CASSRTSYEQYF. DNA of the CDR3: TGTGCCAGCAGCCGAACCAGCTACGAGCAGTACTTC.

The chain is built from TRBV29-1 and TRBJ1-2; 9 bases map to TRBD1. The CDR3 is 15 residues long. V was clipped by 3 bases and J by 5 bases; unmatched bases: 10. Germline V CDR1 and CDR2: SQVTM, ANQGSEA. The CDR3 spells CSVDPAGTGNYGYTF. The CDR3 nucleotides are TGCAGCGTTGACCCCGCCGGGACAGGGAATTATGGCTACACCTTC.

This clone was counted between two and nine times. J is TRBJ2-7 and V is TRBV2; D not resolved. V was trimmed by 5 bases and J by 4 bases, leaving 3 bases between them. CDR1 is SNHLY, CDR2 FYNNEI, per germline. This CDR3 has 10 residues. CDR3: CASSIYEQYF. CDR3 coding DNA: TGTGCCAGCAGTATATACGAGCAGTACTTC.

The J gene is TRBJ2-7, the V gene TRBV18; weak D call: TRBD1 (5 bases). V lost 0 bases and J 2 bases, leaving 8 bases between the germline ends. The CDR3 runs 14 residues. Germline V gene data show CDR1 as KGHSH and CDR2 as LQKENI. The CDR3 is CASSPPGRAYEQYF. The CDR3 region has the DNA TGTGCCAGCTCACCACCTGGCAGGGCCTACGAGCAGTACTTC.